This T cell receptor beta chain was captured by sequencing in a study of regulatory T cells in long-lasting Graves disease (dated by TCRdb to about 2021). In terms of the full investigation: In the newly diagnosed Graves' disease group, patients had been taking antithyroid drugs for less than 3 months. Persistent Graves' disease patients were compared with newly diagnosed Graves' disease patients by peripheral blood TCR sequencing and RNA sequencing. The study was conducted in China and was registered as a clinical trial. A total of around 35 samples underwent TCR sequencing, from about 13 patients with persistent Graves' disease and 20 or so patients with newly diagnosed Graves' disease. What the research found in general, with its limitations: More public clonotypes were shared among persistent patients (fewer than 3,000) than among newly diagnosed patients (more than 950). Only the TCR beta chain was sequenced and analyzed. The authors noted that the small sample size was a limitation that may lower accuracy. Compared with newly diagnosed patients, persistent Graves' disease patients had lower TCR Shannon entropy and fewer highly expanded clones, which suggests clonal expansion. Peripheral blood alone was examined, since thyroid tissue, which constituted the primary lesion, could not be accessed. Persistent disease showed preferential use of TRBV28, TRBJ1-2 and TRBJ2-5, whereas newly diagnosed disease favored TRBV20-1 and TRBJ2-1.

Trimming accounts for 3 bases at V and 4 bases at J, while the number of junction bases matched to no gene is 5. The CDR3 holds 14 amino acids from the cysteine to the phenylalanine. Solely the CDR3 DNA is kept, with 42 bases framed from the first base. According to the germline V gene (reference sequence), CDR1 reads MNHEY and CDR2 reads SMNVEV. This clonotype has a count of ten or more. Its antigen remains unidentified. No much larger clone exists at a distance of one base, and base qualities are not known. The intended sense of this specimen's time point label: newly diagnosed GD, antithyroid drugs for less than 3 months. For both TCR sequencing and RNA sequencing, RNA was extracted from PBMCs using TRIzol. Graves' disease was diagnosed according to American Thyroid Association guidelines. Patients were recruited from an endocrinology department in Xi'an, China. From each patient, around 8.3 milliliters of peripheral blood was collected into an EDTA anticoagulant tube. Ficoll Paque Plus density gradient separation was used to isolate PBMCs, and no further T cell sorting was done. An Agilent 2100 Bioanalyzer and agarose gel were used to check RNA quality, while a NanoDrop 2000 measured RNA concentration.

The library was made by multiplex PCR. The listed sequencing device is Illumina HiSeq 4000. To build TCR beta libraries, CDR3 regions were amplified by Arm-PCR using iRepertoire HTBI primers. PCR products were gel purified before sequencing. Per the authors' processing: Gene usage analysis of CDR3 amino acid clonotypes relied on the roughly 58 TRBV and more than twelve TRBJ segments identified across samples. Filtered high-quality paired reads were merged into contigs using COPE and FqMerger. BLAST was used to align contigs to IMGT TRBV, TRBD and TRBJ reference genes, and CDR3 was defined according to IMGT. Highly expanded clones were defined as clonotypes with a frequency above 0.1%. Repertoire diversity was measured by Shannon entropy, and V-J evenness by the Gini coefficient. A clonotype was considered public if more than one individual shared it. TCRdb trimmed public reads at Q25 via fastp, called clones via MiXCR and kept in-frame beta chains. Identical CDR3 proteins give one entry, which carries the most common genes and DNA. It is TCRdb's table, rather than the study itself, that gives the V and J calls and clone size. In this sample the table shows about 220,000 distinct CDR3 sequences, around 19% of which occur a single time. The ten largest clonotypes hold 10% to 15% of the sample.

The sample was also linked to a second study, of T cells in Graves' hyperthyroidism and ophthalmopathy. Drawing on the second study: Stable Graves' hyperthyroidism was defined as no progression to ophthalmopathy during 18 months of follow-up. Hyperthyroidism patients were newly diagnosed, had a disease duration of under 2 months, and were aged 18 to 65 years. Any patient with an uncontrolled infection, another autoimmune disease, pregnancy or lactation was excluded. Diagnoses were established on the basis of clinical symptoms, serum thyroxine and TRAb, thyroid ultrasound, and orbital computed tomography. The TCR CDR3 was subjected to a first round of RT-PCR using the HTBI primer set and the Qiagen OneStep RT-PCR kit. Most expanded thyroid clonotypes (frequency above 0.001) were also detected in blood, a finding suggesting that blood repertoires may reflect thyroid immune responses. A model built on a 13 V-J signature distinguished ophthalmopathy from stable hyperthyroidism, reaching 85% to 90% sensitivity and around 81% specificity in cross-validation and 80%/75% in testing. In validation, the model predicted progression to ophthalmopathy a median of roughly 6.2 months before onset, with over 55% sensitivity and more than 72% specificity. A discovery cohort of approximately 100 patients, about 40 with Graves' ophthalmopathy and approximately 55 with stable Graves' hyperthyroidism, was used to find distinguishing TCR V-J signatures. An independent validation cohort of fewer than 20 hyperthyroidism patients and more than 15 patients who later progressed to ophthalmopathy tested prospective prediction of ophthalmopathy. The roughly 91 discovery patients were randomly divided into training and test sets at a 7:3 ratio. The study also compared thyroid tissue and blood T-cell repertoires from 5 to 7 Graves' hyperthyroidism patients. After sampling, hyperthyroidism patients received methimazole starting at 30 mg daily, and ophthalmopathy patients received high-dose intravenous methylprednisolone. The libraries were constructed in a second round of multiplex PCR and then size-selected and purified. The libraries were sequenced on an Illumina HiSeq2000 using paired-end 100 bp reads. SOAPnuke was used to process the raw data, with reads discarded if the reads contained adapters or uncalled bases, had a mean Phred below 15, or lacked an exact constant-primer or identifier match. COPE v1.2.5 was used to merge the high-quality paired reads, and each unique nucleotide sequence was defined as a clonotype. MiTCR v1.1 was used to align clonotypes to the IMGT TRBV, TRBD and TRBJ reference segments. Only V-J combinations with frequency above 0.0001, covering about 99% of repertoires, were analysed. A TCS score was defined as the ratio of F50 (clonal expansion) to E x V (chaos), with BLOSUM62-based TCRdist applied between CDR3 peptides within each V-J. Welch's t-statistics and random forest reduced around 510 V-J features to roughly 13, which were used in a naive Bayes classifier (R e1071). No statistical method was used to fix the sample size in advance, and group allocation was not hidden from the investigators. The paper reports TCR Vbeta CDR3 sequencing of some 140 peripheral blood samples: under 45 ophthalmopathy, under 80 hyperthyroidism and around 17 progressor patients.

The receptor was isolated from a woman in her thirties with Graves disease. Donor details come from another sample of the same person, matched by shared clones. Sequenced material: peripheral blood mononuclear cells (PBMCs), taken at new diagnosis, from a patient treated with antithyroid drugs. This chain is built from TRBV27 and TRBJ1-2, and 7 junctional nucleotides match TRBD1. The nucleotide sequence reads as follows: TGTGCCAGCAGTTTCCTCGGACAGGCCTATGGCTACACCTTC. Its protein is CASSFLGQAYGYTF.